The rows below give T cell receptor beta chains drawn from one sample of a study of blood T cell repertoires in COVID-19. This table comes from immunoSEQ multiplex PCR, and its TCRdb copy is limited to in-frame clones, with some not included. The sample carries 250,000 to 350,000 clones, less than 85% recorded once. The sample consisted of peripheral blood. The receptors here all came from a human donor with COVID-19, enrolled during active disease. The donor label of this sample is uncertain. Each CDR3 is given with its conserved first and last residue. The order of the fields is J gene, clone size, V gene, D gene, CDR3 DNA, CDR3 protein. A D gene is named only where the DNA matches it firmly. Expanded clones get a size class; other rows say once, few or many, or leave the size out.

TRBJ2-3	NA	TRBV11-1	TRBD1	TGTGCCAGCAGCTTACCCCGGGACAGTAGCACAGATACGCAGTATTTT	CASSLPRDSSTDTQYF
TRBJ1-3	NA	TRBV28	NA	TGTGCCAGCAGTTTAAGGGCCATATCGGGGGGAAACACCATATATTTT	CASSLRAISGGNTIYF
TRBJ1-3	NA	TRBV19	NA	TGTGCCAGTAGTATATCAGGGAAGGACGGAAACACCATATATTTT	CASSISGKDGNTIYF
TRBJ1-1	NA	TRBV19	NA	TGTGCCAGTAGTATGGGGCAGATTGGCACTGAAGCTTTCTTT	CASSMGQIGTEAFF
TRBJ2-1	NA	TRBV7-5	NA	TGTGCCAGAAGCTCGGGACTAGCGGGAGGGCAAGTGAGGGAGCAGTTCTTC	CARSSGLAGGQVREQFF
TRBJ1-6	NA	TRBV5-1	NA	TGCGCCAGCAGCTTGACGCCCGGGAGAGACTCACCCCTCCACTTT	CASSLTPGRDSPLHF
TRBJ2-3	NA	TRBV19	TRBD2	TGTGCCAGTAGCATCTCTAGCGGGGAGGGCACAGATACGCAGTATTTT	CASSISSGEGTDTQYF
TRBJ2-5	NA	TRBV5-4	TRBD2	TGTGCCAGCAGCCTCCCTACTAGCGGCAGGCGACAAGAGACCCAGTACTTC	CASSLPTSGRRQETQYF
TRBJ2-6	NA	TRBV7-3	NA	TGTGCCAGCAGCTTAATGACAGTGAACGTCCTGACTTTC	CASSLMTVNVLTF
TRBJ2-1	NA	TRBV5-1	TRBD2	TGCGCCAGCAGCTTGGATGCGGGAGAGGCCTACAATGAGCAGTTCTTC	CASSLDAGEAYNEQFF
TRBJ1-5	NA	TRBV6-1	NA	TGTGCCAGCAGTGAATTAGGCAGGGGTGAGCCCCAGCATTTT	CASSELGRGEPQHF
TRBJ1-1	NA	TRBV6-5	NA	TGTGCCAGCAGTTACTACAGGGTTAGAGGGAACACTGAAGCTTTCTTT	CASSYYRVRGNTEAFF
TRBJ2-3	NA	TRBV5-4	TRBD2	TGTGCCAGCAGCTTGTGGCTAGCGGGAGGGGCAACAGATACGCAGTATTTT	CASSLWLAGGATDTQYF
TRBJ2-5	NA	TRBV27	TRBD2	TGTGCCAGCAGGGGGGAGGGGCTAGCGATGTCGGAGACCCAGTACTTC	CASRGEGLAMSETQYF
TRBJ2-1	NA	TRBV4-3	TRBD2	TGCGCCAGCAGCCAAGGACGGACTAGCGGGATTTCCTACAATGAGCAGTTCTTC	CASSQGRTSGISYNEQFF
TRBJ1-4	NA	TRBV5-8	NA	TGTGCCAGCAGCTTCGCGGAAAAACTGTTTTTT	CASSFAEKLFF
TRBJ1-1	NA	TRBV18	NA	TGTGCCAGCTCACTGACGACGGGAACGGGGACTAGTAGGAACACTGAAGCTTTCTTT	CASSLTTGTGTSRNTEAFF
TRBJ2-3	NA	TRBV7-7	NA	TGTGCTAGCAGCCGGGGGGCGGTAAGCACAGATACGCAGTATTTT	CASSRGAVSTDTQYF
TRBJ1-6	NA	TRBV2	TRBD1	TGTGCCACCACCAGGGACAGGGGGAATTCACCCCTCCACTTT	CATTRDRGNSPLHF
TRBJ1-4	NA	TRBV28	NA	TGTGCCAGCAGTTCCCCAGGGGTGAGAAATGAAAAACTGTTTTTT	CASSSPGVRNEKLFF
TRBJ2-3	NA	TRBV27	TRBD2	TGTGCCAGCAGTTTACGGGGGGGTCCTATGGCAGATACGCAGTATTTT	CASSLRGGPMADTQYF
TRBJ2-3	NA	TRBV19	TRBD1	TGTGCCAGTAGTTCCCAGGGGGCGCGGAGGGGTAGCACAGATACGCAGTATTTT	CASSSQGARRGSTDTQYF
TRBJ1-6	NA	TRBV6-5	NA	TGTGCCAGCAGTTATAGGGGAGGGGGTTCACCCCTCCACTTT	CASSYRGGGSPLHF
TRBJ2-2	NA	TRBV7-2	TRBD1	TGTGCCAGCAGCTTACAGGGGGTGGGCATCGGGGAGCTGTTTTTT	CASSLQGVGIGELFF
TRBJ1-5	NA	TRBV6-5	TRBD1	TGTGCCAGCAGTTTGCGAGGGACAGGCCAGCCCCAGCATTTT	CASSLRGTGQPQHF
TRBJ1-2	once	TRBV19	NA	TGTGCCAGTAGTAGGCCGGGGGTCGGGAGTCGTGGCTACACCTTC	CASSRPGVGSRGYTF
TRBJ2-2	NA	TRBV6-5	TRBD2	TGTGCCAGCAGACTAGCGGGAGACACCGGGGAGCTGTTTTTT	CASRLAGDTGELFF
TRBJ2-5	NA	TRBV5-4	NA	TGTGCCAGCAGCTTGTCCTCGGCGGGACAAGAGACCCAGTACTTC	CASSLSSAGQETQYF
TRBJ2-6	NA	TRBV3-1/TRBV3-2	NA	TGTGCCAGCAGCCAAGACGGCTCTGGGGCCAACGTCCTGACTTTC	CASSQDGSGANVLTF
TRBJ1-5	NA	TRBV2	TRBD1	TGTGCCAGCAGCCAGGACAGGGGGTATCAGCCCCAGCATTTT	CASSQDRGYQPQHF
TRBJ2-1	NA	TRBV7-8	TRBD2	TGTGCCAGCAGCCGCCTTAGCGGGATGGGGTCCAATGAGCAGTTCTTC	CASSRLSGMGSNEQFF
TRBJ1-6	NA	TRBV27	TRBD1	TGTGCCAGCAGTTATAACCAACCGGGACAGGGGGCGCCCCTCCACTTT	CASSYNQPGQGAPLHF
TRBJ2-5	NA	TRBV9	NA	TGTGCCAGCAGCGCCTCTGGGGAGGAAGGAGAGACCCAGTACTTC	CASSASGEEGETQYF
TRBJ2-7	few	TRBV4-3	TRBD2	TGCGCCAGCAGCCTCTCGGGACTAGCCTACGAGCAGTACTTC	CASSLSGLAYEQYF
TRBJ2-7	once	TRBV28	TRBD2	TGTGCCAGCAGTCCCCCTGCGGGGGGGCCCTACGAGCAGTACTTC	CASSPPAGGPYEQYF
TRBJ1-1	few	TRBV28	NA	TGTGCCAGCAGTTTATCTATTCCGGGTCAGGGCACTGAAGCTTTCTTT	CASSLSIPGQGTEAFF
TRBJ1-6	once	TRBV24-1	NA	TGTGCCCTCCGGAAACCACTCGGGTCAGTCAATTGGCTTTATAATTCACCCCTCCACTTT	CALRKPLGSVNWLYNSPLHF
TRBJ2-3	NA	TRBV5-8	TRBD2	TGTGCCAGCAGCCGACGGACTAGCGGAACAGATACGCAGTATTTT	CASSRRTSGTDTQYF
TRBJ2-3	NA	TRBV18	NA	TGTGCCAGCTCACCTGTGGTAGGCACAGATACGCAGTATTTT	CASSPVVGTDTQYF
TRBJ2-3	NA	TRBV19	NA	TGTGCCAGTGAAACGACCGCGGGAACAATCCCCCTCTCAGATACGCAGTATTTT	CASETTAGTIPLSDTQYF
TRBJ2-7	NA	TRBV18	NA	TGTGCCAGCTCCCAGACGGAGTCCTACGAGCAGTACTTC	CASSQTESYEQYF
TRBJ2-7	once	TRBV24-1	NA	TGTGCCACCAGTGAGGACGGAGGCTACGAGCAGTACTTC	CATSEDGGYEQYF
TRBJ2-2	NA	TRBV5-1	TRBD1	TGCGCCAGCAGCTCGACAGGGCATACCGGGGAGCTGTTTTTT	CASSSTGHTGELFF
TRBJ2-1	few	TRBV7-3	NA	TGTGCCAGCAGCTTAGACGGGAACCCCTACAATGAGCAGTTCTTC	CASSLDGNPYNEQFF
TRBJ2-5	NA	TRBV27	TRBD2	TGTGCCAGCAGCTCCCGACTAGCGGGAAGGGAGACCCAGTACTTC	CASSSRLAGRETQYF
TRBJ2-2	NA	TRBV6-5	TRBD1	TGTGCCAGCACAAGGACAGGGGACACCGGGGAGCTGTTTTTT	CASTRTGDTGELFF
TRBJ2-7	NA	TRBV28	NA	TGTGCCAGCGGAGGGGCGGAAGAAAGATACGAGCAGTACTTC	CASGGAEERYEQYF
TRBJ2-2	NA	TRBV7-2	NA	TGTGCCAGCAGCGATGCAGCCGGGGAGCTGTTTTTT	CASSDAAGELFF
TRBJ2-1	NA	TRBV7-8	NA	TGTGCCAGCAGCTTAGAGGGGGGGGCTTACAATGAGCAGTTCTTC	CASSLEGGAYNEQFF
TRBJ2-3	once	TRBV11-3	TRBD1	TGTGCCAGCAGTCATAGACAGGGGGATTCAGATACGCAGTATTTT	CASSHRQGDSDTQYF
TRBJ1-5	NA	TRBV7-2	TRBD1	TGTGCCACCCAGGGGGGAGCCTGGGGCAATCAGCCCCAGCATTTT	CATQGGAWGNQPQHF
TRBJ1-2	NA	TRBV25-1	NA	TGTGCCAGCAGTGAGGGAGGCCTCAACTATGGCTACACCTTC	CASSEGGLNYGYTF
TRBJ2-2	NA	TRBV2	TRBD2	TGTGCCAGCGCCGGGACTAGCGGGAGAAAGGGGGAGCTGTTTTTT	CASAGTSGRKGELFF
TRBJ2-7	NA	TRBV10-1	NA	TGCGCCAGCAGTGAGTTCCTTTCCTACGAGCAGTACTTC	CASSEFLSYEQYF
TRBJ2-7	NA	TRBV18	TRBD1	TGTGCCAGCTCAGCGCCGGACAGGGGCTACTACGAGCAGTACTTC	CASSAPDRGYYEQYF
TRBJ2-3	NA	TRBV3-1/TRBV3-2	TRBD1	TGTGCCAGCAGCCAAGTCCCTACAGGGGGCGCAGATACGCAGTATTTT	CASSQVPTGGADTQYF
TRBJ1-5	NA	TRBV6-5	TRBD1	TGTGCCAGCAGTTACTCCAGGGGGCGAGGTCAGCCCCAGCATTTT	CASSYSRGRGQPQHF
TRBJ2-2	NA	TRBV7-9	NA	TGTGCCAGCAGCTTCGACAGAACTGTGGCCGGGGAGCTGTTTTTT	CASSFDRTVAGELFF
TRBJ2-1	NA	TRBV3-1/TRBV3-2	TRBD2	TGTGCCAGCAGCCCTAGGATTGGACTAGCGAATTACAATGAGCAGTTCTTC	CASSPRIGLANYNEQFF
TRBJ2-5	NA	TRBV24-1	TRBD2	TGTGCCACCAGTGACCCTAGCGGAGGCAACCAAGAGACCCAGTACTTC	CATSDPSGGNQETQYF